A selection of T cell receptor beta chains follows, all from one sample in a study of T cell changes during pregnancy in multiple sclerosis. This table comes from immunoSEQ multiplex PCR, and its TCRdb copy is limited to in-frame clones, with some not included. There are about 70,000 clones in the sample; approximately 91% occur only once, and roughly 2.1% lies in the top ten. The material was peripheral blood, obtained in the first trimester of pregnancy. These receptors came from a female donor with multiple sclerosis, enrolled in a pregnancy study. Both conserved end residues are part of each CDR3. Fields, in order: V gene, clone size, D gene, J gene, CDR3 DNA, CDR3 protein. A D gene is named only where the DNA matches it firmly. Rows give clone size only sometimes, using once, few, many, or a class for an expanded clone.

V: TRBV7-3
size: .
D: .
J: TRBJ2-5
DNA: TGTGCCAGCAGCTTAAACCCCTGCGGCAGCCAAGAGACCCAGTACTTC
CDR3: CASSLNPCGSQETQYF

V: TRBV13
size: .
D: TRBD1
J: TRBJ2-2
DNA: TGTGCCAGCAGCTTTAAGGGGACAGGCTTGAGCGCCGGGGAGCTGTTTTTT
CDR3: CASSFKGTGLSAGELFF

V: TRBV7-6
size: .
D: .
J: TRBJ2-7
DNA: TGTGCCAGCAGCTTAGGACACGTCTCCTACGAGCAGTACTTC
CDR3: CASSLGHVSYEQYF

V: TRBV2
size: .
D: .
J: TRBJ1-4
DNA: TGTGCCAGCACCAAAGGAGAGAAACTGTTTTTT
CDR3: CASTKGEKLFF

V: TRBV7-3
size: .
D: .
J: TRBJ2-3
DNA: TGTGCCAGCAGCTTGATCGGGGGGCAGGCAGATACGCAGTATTTT
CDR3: CASSLIGGQADTQYF

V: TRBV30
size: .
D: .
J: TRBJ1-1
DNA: TGTGCCTGGAGTATGACAGTTCACACTGAAGCTTTCTTT
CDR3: CAWSMTVHTEAFF

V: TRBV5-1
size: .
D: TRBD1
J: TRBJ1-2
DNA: TGCGCCAGCAGCACGGGACAGGGGGCAGGTGACTATGGCTACACCTTC
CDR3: CASSTGQGAGDYGYTF

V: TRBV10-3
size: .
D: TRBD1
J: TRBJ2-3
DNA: TGTGCCACGGAACAGGGGGCTTCGGGAGATACGCAGTATTTT
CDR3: CATEQGASGDTQYF

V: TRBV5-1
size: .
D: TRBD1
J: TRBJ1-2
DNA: TGCGCCAGCAGCTTACAGGTGGTAGGACAGGGCTCATTCTACACCTTC
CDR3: CASSLQVVGQGSFYTF

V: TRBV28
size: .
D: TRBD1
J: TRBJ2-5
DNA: TGTGCCAGCAAAGGGACAGATCAAGAGACCCAGTACTTC
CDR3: CASKGTDQETQYF

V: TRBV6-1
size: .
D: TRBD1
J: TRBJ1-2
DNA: TGTGCCAGCAGTGAACGGGAAAGGGGGCGTAACTATGGCTACACCTTC
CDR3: CASSERERGRNYGYTF

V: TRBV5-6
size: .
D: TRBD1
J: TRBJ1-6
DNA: TGTGCCAGCAGCAAGACAGGGAATTCACCCCTCCACTTT
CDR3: CASSKTGNSPLHF

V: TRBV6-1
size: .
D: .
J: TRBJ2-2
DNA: TGTGCCAGCAGTGAGTGGGCCCCGCACAACACCGGGGAGCTGTTTTTT
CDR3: CASSEWAPHNTGELFF

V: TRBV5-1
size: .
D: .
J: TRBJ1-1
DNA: TGCGCCAGCAGCTCCCAAAGGGGATCTGAAGCTTTCTTT
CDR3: CASSSQRGSEAFF

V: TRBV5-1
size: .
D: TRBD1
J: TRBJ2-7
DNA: TGCGCCAGCAGCTTGATAAGGGGGCCTCGTGAGCAGTACTTC
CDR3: CASSLIRGPREQYF

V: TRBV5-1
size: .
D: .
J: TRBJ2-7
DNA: TGCGCCAGCAGCTTGGGACAGGTGGACCTCTACGAGCAGTACTTC
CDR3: CASSLGQVDLYEQYF

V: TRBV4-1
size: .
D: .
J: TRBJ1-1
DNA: TGCGCCAGCAGCCAAGATTTTATGCAGGCGAACGTTCTGAACACTGAAGCTTTCTTT
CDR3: CASSQDFMQANVLNTEAFF

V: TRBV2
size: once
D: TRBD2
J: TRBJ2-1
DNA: TGTGCCAGCAGGACTAGCGGGATTTCTTCTAATGAGCAGTTCTTC
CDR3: CASRTSGISSNEQFF

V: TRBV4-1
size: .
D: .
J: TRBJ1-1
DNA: TGCGCCAGCAGCCTGGGGCTGCGGTTTGAAGCTTTCTTT
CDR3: CASSLGLRFEAFF

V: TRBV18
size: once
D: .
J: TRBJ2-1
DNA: TGTGCCAGCTCACCACGTGCCCAGGGGGGAGACAATGAGCAGTTCTTC
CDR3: CASSPRAQGGDNEQFF

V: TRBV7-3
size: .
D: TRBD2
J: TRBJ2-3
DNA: TGTGCCAGCAGCTTAAACAGCGGGATTGATACGCAGTATTTT
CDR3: CASSLNSGIDTQYF

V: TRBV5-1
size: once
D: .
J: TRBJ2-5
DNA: TGCGCCAGTTCGGCAAGCAGGAGGGCCATCGGAGAGACCCAGTACTTC
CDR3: CASSASRRAIGETQYF

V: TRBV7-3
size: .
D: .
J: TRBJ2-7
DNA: TGTGCCAGCAACCCGGGCGGGGTTCGGAACTTC
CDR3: CASNPGGVRNF